These 13 T cell receptor beta chains were sequenced from one sample in a study of blood T cell repertoires in COVID-19. Here immunoSEQ multiplex PCR was the method, and the copy in TCRdb shows in-frame clones only, minus some. This table holds some 260,000 clones, more than 75% found once. Sequences were obtained from PBMCs or T cells enriched from blood (not recorded which). These receptors were obtained from a man between 35 and 55 years old who had recovered from COVID-19.

This clone appeared a single time. This chain links TRBV7-2 with TRBJ2-2, with 8 bases matching TRBD2. The CDR3 consists of 16 residues. Germline CDR1 SGHTA, CDR2 FQGNSA. Trimming took 5 bases from V and 6 from J; bases not matched to a gene: 11. This chain's CDR3 is CASSVRTSRVPGELFF. The CDR3 region has the DNA TGTGCCAGCAGCGTGCGGACTAGCAGGGTTCCCGGGGAGCTGTTTTTT.

Only one count was recorded for this clone. The chain carries TRBV6-5 and TRBJ2-1, with TRBD1 identical over 8 bases. The CDR3 loop spans 13 amino acids. Germline values: CDR1 MNHEY, CDR2 SVGAGI. V lost 6 bases to trimming and J lost 6 bases; unmatched junction nucleotides: 4. CDR3 in amino acids: CASRGTGGNEQFF. CDR3 in DNA: TGTGCCAGCAGGGGTACAGGGGGCAATGAGCAGTTCTTC.

The chain has TRBV30 and TRBJ1-2; TRBD1 agrees at 10 bases. With V trimmed by 5 bases and J by 8 bases, 2 bases remained unmatched. The germline gives CDR1 GTSNPN, CDR2 SVGIG (reference sequence). The CDR3 is made up of 11 amino acids. The CDR3: CAWDRGRGYTF. The CDR3 nucleotides are TGTGCCTGGGACAGGGGGCGAGGCTACACCTTC.

The chain employs TRBV5-6 and TRBJ2-3; tentative D call: TRBD2 (5 bases). Germline V gene lookup returns CDR1 SGHDT and CDR2 YYEEEE. Trimming took 2 bases from V and 1 from J, leaving 11 bases between them. This CDR3 contains 15 residues. This CDR3 reads CASSFFGGRTDTQYF. The CDR3 coding sequence is TGTGCCAGCAGCTTCTTCGGAGGTCGCACAGATACGCAGTATTTT.

This sequence joins TRBV7-9 and TRBJ1-1; a weak D match, TRBD1 (6 bases). Germline CDR1 SEHNR, CDR2 FQNEAQ (reference sequence). The V and J ends lost 6 bases and 3 bases respectively, with 14 bases between them. This CDR3 region has 14 residues. DNA for the CDR3: TGTGCCAGCAGTCGGGGGGCGGCGGACACTGAAGCTTTCTTT. Translation: CASSRGAADTEAFF.

The chain employs TRBV19 and TRBJ1-6; TRBD1 aligns across 7 bases. From germline, CDR1 is LNHDA and CDR2 SQIVND (reference sequence). V shed 3 bases, J shed 4 bases, and the junction held 6 bases outside the gene matches. The CDR3 contains 16 residues. The CDR3 DNA sequence: TGTGCCAGTAGTATTCTTCGGGACAGTTATAATTCACCCCTCCACTTT. This gives the protein CASSILRDSYNSPLHF.

V is TRBV27 and J is TRBJ1-6; 9 nucleotides line up with TRBD1. The V gene's germline CDR1 is MNHEY and CDR2 SMNVEV (reference sequence). This CDR3 is 13 amino acids long. The ends lost 7 bases at V and 10 bases at J; junction bases unmatched: 5. CDR3 DNA: TGTGCCAGCACCCGGGACAGGGCCTCACCCCTCCACTTT. Protein product: CASTRDRASPLHF.

Here the CDR3 reads CAWSVLADNTDTQYF. The CDR3, as DNA: TGTGCCTGGAGTGTACTAGCGGATAACACAGATACGCAGTATTTT. V is TRBV30 and J is TRBJ2-3, with TRBD2 identical over 8 bases. Looked up from germline, CDR1 is GTSNPN and CDR2 is SVGIG (reference sequence). CDR3 length: 15 amino acids. V lost 0 bases and J lost 2; bases outside the gene matches: 4.

The V and J genes are TRBV7-2 and TRBJ2-2, with D unresolved. Looked up from germline, CDR1 is SGHTA and CDR2 is FQGNSA. This CDR3 has 12 residues. Trimming took off 5 bases at V and 3 bases at J, with 4 bases between the two ends. CDR3 region: CASSPYTGELFF. DNA for the CDR3: TGTGCCAGCAGCCCATACACCGGGGAGCTGTTTTTT.

V gene TRBV3-1 (or the pseudogene TRBV3-2) combines with J gene TRBJ2-7; D is ambiguous. The CDR3 extends over 13 amino acids. The germline V gene encodes CDR1 LGHDT and CDR2 YNNKEL (reference sequence). Deletions cut 4 bases from V and 0 bases from J, with 7 bases between. Written as DNA, the CDR3 is TGTGCCAGCAGCCGAAGCCCCTCCTACGAGCAGTACTTC. Amino acid sequence: CASSRSPSYEQYF.

CDR3 protein: CASSFPGHKSYNEQFF. The CDR3 region has the DNA TGCGCCAGCAGCTTCCCGGGACACAAATCCTACAATGAGCAGTTCTTC. The chain employs TRBV5-1 and TRBJ2-1; D is perhaps TRBD1 (6 bases). Trimming removed 2 bases at V and 1 base at J, with 13 bases between. The CDR3 loop spans 16 amino acids. Germline loops: CDR1 SGHRS, CDR2 YFSETQ. The complete variable domain, with remaining parts taken from reference TRBV5-1 and TRBJ2-1, reads KAGVTQTPRYLIKTRGQQVTLSCSPISGHRSVSWYQQTPGQGLQFLFEYFSETQRNKGNFPGRFSGRQFSNSRSEMNVSTLELGDSALYLCASSFPGHKSYNEQFFGPGTRLTVL.

There are a few counts of this clone. This chain links TRBV12-3 or TRBV12-4 with TRBJ2-7; 8 nucleotides match TRBD2. The CDR3 extends over 13 amino acids. V trimming: 10 bases; J trimming: 4 bases; junction bases outside the gene matches: 9. Here the CDR3 reads CAITRGGRYEQYF. The CDR3 DNA sequence: TGTGCCATCACCCGGGGGGGTAGGTACGAGCAGTACTTC.

The chain links TRBV30 to TRBJ1-1, with 7 bases that match TRBD1. The V gene end was trimmed by 1 base and the J gene end by 1 base; junction bases not matched to a gene: 6. The CDR3 sequence is 15 residues long. The germline CDR1 and CDR2 sequences are GTSNPN and SVGIG (reference sequence). CDR3 coding DNA: TGTGCCTGGAGTGAGGGGGCCGTAGCGAACACTGAAGCTTTCTTT. It specifies CAWSEGAVANTEAFF.